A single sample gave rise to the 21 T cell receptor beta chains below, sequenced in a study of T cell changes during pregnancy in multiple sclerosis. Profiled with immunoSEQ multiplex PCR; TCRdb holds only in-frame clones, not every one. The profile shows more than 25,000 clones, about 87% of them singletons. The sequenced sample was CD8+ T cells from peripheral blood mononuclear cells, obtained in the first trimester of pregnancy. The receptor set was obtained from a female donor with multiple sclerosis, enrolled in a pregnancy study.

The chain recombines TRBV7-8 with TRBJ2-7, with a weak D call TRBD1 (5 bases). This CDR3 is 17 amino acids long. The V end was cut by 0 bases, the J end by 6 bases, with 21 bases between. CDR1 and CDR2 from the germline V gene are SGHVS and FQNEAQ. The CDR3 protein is CASSLAQQGLRASEQYF. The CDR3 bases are TGTGCCAGCAGCTTAGCGCAGCAGGGCCTAAGAGCGAGCGAGCAGTACTTC.

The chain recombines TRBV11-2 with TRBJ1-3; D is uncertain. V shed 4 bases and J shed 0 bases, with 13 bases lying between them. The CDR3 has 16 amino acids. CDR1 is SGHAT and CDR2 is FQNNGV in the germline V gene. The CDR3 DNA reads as TGTGCCAGCAGCTCTAGCCTCATGCTCTCTGGAAACACCATATATTTT. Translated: CASSSSLMLSGNTIYF.

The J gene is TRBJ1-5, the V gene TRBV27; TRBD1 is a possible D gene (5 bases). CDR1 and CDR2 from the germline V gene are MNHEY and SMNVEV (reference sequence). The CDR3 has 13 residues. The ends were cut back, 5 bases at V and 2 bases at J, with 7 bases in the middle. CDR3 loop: CASSTQGNQPQHF. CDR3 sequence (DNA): TGTGCCAGCAGTACACAGGGCAATCAGCCCCAGCATTTT.

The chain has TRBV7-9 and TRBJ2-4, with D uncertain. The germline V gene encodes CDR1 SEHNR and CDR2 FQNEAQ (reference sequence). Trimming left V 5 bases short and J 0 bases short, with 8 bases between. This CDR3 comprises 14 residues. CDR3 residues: CASSPLLAKNIQYF. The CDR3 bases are TGTGCCAGCAGCCCCTTATTAGCCAAAAACATTCAGTACTTC. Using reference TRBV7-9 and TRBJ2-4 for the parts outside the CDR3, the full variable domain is DTGVSQNPRHKITKRGQNVTFRCDPISEHNRLYWYRQTLGQGPEFLTYFQNEAQLEKSRLLSDRFSAERPKGSFSTLEIQRTEQGDSAMYLCASSPLLAKNIQYFGAGTRLSVL.

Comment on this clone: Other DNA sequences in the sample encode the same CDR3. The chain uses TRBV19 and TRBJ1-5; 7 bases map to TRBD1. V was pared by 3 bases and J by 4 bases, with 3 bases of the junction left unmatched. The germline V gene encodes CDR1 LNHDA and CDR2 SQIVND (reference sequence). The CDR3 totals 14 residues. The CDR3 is CASSIRDSNQPQHF. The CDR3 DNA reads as TGTGCCAGTAGTATTAGGGACAGTAATCAGCCCCAGCATTTT. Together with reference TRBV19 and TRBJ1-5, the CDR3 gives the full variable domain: DGGITQSPKYLFRKEGQNVTLSCEQNLNHDAMYWYRQDPGQGLRLIYYSQIVNDFQKGDIAEGYSVSREKKESFPLTVTSAQKNPTAFYLCASSIRDSNQPQHFGDGTRLSIL.

CDR3 coding DNA: TGTGCCAGTAGCCTACAGGGGGGGTACAATGAGCAGTTCTTC. Amino acids: CASSLQGGYNEQFF. V and J are TRBV19 and TRBJ2-1; tentative D call: TRBD1 (8 bases). V dropped 6 bases and J dropped 4 bases, with 13 bases sitting between them. CDR1 is LNHDA and CDR2 is SQIVND in the germline V gene (reference sequence). This CDR3 region has 14 residues.

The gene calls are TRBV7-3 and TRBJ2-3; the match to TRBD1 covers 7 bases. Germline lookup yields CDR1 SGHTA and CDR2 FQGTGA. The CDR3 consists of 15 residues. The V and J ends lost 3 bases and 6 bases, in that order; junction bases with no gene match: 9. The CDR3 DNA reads TGTGCCAGCAGCTTTATCGCAGGGGGATCGGATACGCAGTATTTT. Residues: CASSFIAGGSDTQYF.

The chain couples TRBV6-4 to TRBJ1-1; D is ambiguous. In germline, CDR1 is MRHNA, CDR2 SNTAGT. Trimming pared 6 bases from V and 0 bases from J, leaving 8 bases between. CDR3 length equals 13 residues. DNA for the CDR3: TGTGCCAGCAGCGCTGAGCTGAACACTGAAGCTTTCTTT. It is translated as CASSAELNTEAFF.

Here the CDR3 reads CASRDIQGINYGYTF. The DNA of the CDR3 is TGTGCCAGCAGAGACATACAGGGTATTAACTATGGCTACACCTTC. The chain uses TRBV27 and TRBJ1-2; possibly TRBD1 for D (6 bases). Germline V gene data show CDR1 as MNHEY and CDR2 as SMNVEV (reference sequence). Trimming shortened V by 6 bases and J by 1 base, and 15 bases separated the two germline ends. The CDR3 is 15 residues long.

The CDR3 nucleotides read TGTGCCAGCAGCCAAACCCGGCCATGGGACTACCAAAAGGGCGGGGAGCTGTTTTTT. Its protein is CASSQTRPWDYQKGGELFF. The chain is built from TRBV7-8 and TRBJ2-2; 7 positions match TRBD2. The CDR3 is 19 amino acids. The ends lost 5 bases at V and 7 bases at J; junction bases unmatched: 22. Germline loops: CDR1 SGHVS, CDR2 FQNEAQ.

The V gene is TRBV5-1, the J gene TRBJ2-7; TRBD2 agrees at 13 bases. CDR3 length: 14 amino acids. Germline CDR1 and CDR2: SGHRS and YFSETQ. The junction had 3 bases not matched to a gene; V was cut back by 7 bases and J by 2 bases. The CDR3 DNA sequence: TGCGCCAGCGGGACTAGCGGGGTCCCCTACGAGCAGTACTTC. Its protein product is CASGTSGVPYEQYF.

The CDR3 loop reads CASSVKQGGTEAFF. CDR3 coding DNA: TGTGCCAGCAGTGTGAAACAGGGAGGGACTGAAGCTTTCTTT. This chain connects TRBV28 to TRBJ1-1, with D possibly TRBD1 on 6 matching bases. This CDR3 is 14 amino acids long. Trimming removed 5 bases at V and 5 bases at J, with 15 bases between. Germline V CDR1 and CDR2: MDHEN, SYDVKM.

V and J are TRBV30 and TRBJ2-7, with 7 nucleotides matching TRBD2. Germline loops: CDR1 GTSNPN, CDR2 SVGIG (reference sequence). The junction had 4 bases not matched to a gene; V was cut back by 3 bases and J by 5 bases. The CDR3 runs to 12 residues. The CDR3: CAWSRGLDEQYF. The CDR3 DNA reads TGTGCCTGGAGCCGTGGACTAGACGAGCAGTACTTC.

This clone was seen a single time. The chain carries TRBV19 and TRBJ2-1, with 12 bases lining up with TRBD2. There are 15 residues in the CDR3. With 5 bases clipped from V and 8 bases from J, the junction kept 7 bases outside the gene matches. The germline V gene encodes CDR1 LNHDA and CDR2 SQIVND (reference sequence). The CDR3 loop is CASSWRTSGTDEQFF. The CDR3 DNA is TGTGCCAGTAGTTGGAGGACTAGCGGGACTGATGAGCAGTTCTTC.

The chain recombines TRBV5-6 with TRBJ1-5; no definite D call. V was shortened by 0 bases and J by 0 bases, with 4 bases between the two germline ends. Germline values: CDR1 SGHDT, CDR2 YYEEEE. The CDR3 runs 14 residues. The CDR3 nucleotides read TGTGCCAGCAGCTTGGCTGTTAGCAATCAGCCCCAGCATTTT. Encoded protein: CASSLAVSNQPQHF.

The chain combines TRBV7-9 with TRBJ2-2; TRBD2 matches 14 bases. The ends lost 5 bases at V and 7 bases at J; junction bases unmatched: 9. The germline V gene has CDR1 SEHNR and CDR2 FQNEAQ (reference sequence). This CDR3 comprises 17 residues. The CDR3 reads CASSPRTSGGRIGELFF. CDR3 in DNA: TGTGCCAGCAGCCCCAGGACTAGCGGGGGGAGGATCGGGGAGCTGTTTTTT.

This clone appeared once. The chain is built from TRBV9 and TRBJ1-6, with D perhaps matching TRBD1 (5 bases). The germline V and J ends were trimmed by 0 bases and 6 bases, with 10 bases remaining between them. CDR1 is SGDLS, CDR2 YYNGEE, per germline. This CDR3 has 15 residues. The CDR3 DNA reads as TGTGCCAGCAGCGTAGGAGGGGAGGGTAATTCACCCCTCCACTTT. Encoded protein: CASSVGGEGNSPLHF.

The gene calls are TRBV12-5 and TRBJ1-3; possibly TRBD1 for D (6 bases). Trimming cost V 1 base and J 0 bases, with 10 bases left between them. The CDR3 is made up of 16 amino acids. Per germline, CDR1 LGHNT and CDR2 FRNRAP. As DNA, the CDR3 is TGTGCTAGTGGTTTGGAAGCAGGGGTCTCTGGAAACACCATATATTTT. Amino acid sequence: CASGLEAGVSGNTIYF.

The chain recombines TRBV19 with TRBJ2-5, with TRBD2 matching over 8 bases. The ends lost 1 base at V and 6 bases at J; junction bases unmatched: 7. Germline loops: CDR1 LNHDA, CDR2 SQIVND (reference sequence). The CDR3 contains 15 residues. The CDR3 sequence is CASSIGSGLGQTQYF. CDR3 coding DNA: TGTGCCAGTAGTATAGGATCGGGACTAGGGCAGACCCAGTACTTC.

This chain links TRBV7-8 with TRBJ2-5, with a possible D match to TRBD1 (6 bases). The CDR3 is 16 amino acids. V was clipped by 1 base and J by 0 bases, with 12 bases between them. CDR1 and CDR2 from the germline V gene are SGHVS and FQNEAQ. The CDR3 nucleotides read TGTGCCAGCAGCTTAGATACAGGGCACTACCAAGAGACCCAGTACTTC. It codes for CASSLDTGHYQETQYF.

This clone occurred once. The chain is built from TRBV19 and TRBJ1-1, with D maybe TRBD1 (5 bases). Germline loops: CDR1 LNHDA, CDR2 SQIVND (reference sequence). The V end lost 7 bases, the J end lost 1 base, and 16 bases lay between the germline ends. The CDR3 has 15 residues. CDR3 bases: TGTGCCAGTACCCCTCTAGGGGAAAAGAACACTGAAGCTTTCTTT. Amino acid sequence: CASTPLGEKNTEAFF.